This paragraph reports one T cell receptor (beta chain). The sample originates from a study of blood T cell repertoires in COVID-19. The data were produced by immunoSEQ multiplex PCR, yet TCRdb's version contains in-frame clones alone and is incomplete. The table has about 180,000 clones, 86% seen once. The germline CDR1 and CDR2 sequences are SGHRS and YFSETQ. Trimming took 3 bases from V and 10 from J, leaving 17 bases between them. The CDR3 spans 15 residues. The participants were between roughly 18 and 89 years old and came from under 25 US areas. Recovered Cohort 3 donors showed two negative PCRs, clearance, or symptom resolution.

Specimen: PBMCs or T cells enriched from blood (not recorded which). This chain connects TRBV5-1 to TRBJ1-6, with D perhaps matching TRBD1 (6 bases). The sequence was collected from a woman aged 25 to 39 who had recovered from COVID-19. CDR3 bases: TGCGCCAGCAGCTCCGGGGAGGGGGTCAGCTCACCCCTCCACTTT. This sequence encodes CASSSGEGVSSPLHF.